Below, 5 T cell receptor beta chains from the same sample are listed, as sequenced in a study of cytomegalovirus exposure and HLA in healthy donors (dated by TCRdb to about 2017). Library preparation employed the immunoSEQ multiplex PCR assay. For the multiplex PCR, a mixture combining 60 forward primers for TCR Vbeta segments and 13 reverse primers for TCR Jbeta segments was used. TCRdb's version of the immuneACCESS table is confined to in-frame rearrangements and falls short of the full clone set. An unresolved V gene accounts for under half of the shortfall where checked; the remainder is of unknown origin. This sample comprises about 160,000 clones, roughly four fifths of them detected only once. Jointly, the top ten make up approximately 2.1% of the sample. The specimen was PBMCs. Receptors were obtained from a young woman in good health and CMV-seronegative.

The chain couples TRBV6-1 to TRBJ1-1; TRBD1 is a possible D gene (5 bases). The CDR3 has 14 amino acids. V lost 10 bases, J lost 10 bases, and 25 bases lay in between. Germline-derived CDR1 and CDR2 are MNHNS and SASEGT. The CDR3 sequence is CAIIPRTIFFGAFF. CDR3 nucleotides: TGTGCCATCATCCCTCGGACAATCTTTTTCGGAGCTTTCTTT.

The rearrangement uses TRBV5-6 and TRBJ1-2; 7 bases align to TRBD1. The V gene end was trimmed by 1 base and the J gene end by 4 bases; junction bases not matched to a gene: 10. This CDR3 has 16 residues. The germline CDR1 and CDR2 sequences are SGHDT and YYEEEE. In DNA, the CDR3 is TGTGCCAGCAGCTTGATTTTCCCACAGGGGACCTATGGCTACACCTTC. It is translated as CASSLIFPQGTYGYTF. The whole variable domain, filled in from reference TRBV5-6 and TRBJ1-2, reads DAGVTQSPTHLIKTRGQQVTLRCSPKSGHDTVSWYQQALGQGPQFIFQYYEEEERQRGNFPDRFSGHQFPNYSSELNVNALLLGDSALYLCASSLIFPQGTYGYTFGSGTRLTVV.

With regard to this clone: The sample has other DNA sequences that encode this CDR3 too. This chain uses TRBV5-4 with TRBJ2-3, with TRBD1 matching 8 bases. The junction had 6 bases not matched to a gene; V was cut back by 3 bases and J by 0 bases. CDR3 size: 16 residues. Germline CDR1 reads SGHNT; CDR2 reads YYREEE (reference sequence). CDR3 in amino acids: CASSWGQVQSTDTQYF. CDR3 bases: TGTGCCAGCAGCTGGGGACAGGTCCAAAGCACAGATACGCAGTATTTT.

The chain uses TRBV11-2 and TRBJ2-7; 10 nucleotides match TRBD2. The ends lost 5 bases at V and 3 bases at J; junction bases unmatched: 7. Germline-derived CDR1 and CDR2 are SGHAT and FQNNGV. The CDR3 contains 15 residues. The CDR3 protein is CASSRLAGLHYEQYF. DNA of the CDR3: TGTGCCAGCAGCCGACTAGCGGGCCTTCACTACGAGCAGTACTTC.

The V and J genes are TRBV6-5 and TRBJ2-7; D possibly corresponds to TRBD1 (6 bases). CDR1 and CDR2 (germline): MNHEY, SVGAGI. CDR3 length: 14 residues. V was cut by 6 bases and J by 1 base, with 13 bases left in between. The CDR3 reads CASSSLTGSYEQYF. CDR3 sequence (DNA): TGTGCCAGCAGCTCCCTAACAGGGTCCTACGAGCAGTACTTC.